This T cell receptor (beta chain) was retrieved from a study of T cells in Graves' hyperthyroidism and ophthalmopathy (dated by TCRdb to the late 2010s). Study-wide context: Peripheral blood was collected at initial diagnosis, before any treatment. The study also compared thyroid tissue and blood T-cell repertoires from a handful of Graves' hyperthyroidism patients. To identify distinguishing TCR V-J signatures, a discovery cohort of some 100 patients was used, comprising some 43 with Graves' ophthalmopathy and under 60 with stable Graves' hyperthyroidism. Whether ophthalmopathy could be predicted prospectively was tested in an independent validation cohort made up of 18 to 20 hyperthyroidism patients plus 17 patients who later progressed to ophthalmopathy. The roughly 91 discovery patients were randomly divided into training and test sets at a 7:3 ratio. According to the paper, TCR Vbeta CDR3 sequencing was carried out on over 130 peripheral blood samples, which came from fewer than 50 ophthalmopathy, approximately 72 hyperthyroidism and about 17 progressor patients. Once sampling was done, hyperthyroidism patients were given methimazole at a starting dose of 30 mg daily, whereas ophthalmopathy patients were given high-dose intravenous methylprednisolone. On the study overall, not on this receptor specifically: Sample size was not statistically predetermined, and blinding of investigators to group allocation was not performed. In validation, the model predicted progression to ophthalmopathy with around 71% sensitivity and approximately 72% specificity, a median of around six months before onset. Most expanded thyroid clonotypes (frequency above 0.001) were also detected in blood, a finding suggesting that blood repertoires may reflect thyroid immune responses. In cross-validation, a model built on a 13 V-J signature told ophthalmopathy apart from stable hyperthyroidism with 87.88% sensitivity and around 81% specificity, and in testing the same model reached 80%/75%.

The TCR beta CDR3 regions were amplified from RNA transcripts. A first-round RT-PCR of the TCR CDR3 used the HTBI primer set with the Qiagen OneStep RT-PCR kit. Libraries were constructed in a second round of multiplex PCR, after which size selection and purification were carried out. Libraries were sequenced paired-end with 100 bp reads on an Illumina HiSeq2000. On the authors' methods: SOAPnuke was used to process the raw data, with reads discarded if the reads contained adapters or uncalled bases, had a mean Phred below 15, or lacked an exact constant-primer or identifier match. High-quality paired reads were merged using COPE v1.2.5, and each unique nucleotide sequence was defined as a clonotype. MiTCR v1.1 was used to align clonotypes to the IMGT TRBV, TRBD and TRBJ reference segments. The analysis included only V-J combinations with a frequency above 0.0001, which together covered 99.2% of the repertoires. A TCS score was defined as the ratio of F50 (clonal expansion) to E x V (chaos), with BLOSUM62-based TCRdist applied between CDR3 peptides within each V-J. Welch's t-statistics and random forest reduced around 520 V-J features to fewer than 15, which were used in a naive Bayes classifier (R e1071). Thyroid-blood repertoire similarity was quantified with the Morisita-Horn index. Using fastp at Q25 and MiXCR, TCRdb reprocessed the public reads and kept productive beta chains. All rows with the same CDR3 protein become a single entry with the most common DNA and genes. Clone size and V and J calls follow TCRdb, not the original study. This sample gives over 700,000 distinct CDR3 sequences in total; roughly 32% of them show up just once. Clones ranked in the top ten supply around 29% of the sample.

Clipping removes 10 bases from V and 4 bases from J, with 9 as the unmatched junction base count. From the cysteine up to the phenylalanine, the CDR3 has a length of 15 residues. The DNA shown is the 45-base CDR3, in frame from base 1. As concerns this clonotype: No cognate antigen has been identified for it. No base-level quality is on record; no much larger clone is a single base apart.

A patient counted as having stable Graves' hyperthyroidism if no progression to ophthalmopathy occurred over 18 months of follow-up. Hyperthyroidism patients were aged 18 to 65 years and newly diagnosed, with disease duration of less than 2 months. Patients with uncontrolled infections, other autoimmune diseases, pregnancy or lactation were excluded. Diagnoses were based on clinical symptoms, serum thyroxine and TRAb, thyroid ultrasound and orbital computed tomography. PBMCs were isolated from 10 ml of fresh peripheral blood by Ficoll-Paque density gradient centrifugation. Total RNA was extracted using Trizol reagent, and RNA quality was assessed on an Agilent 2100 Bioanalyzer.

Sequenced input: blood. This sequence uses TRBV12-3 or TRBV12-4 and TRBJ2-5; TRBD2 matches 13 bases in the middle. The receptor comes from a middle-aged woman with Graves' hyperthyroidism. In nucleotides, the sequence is TGTGCCACTCGACGGACTAGCGGGAGTCCAGAGACCCAGTACTTC. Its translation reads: CATRRTSGSPETQYF.